This is a list of T cell receptor beta chains from one sample in a study of OX40 agonist ivuxolimab in advanced cancers. Sequencing used immunoSEQ multiplex PCR; TCRdb keeps in-frame clones, though not all of them. The table includes over 30,000 clones, roughly 84% detected once. Sequenced material: CD4+ or CD8+ T cells sorted from blood, taken in a trial of the OX40 agonist ivuxolimab. Receptor source: an adult with an advanced solid tumor such as melanoma, head and neck, liver or kidney cancer. Each CDR3 is given with its conserved first and last residue. The D gene is left open where the match is weak.

d_call j_call v_call cdr3_aa
TRBD2 TRBJ2-3 TRBV11-3 CASSLQRGDTQYF
- TRBJ1-5 TRBV9 CASSVHPQRHF
- TRBJ1-1 TRBV15 CATSRSGPISGTEAFF
TRBD2 TRBJ2-1 TRBV2 CASSTPSGSYPEQFF
TRBD1 TRBJ2-1 TRBV7-3 CASSLDRGHYNEQFF
- TRBJ2-4 TRBV21-1 CASRGLAGGPKNIQYF
TRBD1 TRBJ1-4 TRBV5-1 CASSLDSGGYEKLFF
- TRBJ2-1 TRBV25-1 CASSEGQGRYNEQFF
- TRBJ1-5 TRBV6-1 CASNNGYQPQHF
- TRBJ1-5 TRBV4-1 CASSLQVNSNQPQHF
- TRBJ2-4 TRBV28 CASSGLAGSVFFF
- TRBJ2-1 TRBV7-3 CASSPPGAPNEQFF
TRBD2 TRBJ2-7 TRBV10-1 CASKKSGLAGHKALSYEQYF
- TRBJ2-1 TRBV9 CASSVVSVSYNEQFF
- TRBJ1-5 TRBV19 CASSTTGNSNQPQHF
- TRBJ1-2 TRBV6-5 CASRPPGHTNYGYTF
- TRBJ1-4 TRBV7-9 CASITTVAPEKLFF
TRBD1 TRBJ1-1 TRBV6-1 CASSGQGQTEAFF
- TRBJ2-3 TRBV4-1 CASSPPSPSTDTQYF
- TRBJ2-6 TRBV30 CAWSRGRFYSGANVLTF
- TRBJ2-7 TRBV9 CASSVSLGQNYEQYF
- TRBJ1-6 TRBV5-1 CASSLVFWGATTYNSPLHF
- TRBJ2-5 TRBV7-2 CASSLGRGQLGTQYF
- TRBJ2-2 TRBV19 CASSRGTWLNTGELFF